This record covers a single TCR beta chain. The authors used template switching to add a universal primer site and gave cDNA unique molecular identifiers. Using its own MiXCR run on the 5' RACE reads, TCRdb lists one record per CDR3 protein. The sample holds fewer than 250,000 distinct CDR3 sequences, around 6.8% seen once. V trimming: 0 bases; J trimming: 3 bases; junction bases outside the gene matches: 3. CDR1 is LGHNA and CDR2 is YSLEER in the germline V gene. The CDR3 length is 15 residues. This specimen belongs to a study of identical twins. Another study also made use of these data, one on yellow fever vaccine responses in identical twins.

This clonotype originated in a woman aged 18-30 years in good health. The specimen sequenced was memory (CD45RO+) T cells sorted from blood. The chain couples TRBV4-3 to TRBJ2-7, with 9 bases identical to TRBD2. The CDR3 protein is CASSQEVAGVYEQYF. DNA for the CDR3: TGCGCCAGCAGCCAAGAGGTAGCGGGAGTCTACGAGCAGTACTTC.